This record covers a single T cell receptor (beta chain). The CDR3 extends over 16 amino acids. The ends lost 1 base at V and 2 bases at J; junction bases unmatched: 6. Germline V gene sequence: CDR1 SNHLY, CDR2 FYNNEI. The data stem from a study of control samples from healthy donors and cancer patients. Here immunoSEQ multiplex PCR was the method, and the copy in TCRdb shows in-frame clones only, minus some. This sample has about 130,000 clones, with about 88% found just once. Specimen: blood. This chain joins TRBV2 and TRBJ2-5; TRBD2 matches at 8 bases. The source is a man aged 50 to 59 in good health. The CDR3 DNA is TGTGCCAGCAGTGAAGTCCCAGCGGGGGAACAAGAGACCCAGTACTTC. Protein product: CASSEVPAGEQETQYF.